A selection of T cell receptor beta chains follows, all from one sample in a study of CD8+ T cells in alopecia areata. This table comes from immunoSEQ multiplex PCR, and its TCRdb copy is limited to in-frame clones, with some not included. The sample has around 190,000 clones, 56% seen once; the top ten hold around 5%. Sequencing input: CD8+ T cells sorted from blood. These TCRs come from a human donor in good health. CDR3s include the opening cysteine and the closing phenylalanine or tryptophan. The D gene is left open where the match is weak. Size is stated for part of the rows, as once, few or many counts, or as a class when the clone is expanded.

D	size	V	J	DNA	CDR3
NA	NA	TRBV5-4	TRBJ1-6	TGTGCCAGCAGCATGCCGGGCCTAGGATCACCCCTCCACTTT	CASSMPGLGSPLHF
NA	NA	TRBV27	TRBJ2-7	TGTGCCAGCAGTTTAGGGTCCGGCCCCTACGAGCAGTACTTC	CASSLGSGPYEQYF
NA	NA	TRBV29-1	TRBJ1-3	TGCAGCGTTGAACTCTCTGGAAACACCATATATTTT	CSVELSGNTIYF
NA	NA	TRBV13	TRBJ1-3	TGTGCCAGCAGCTTAGCGGGTCCTACTGGAAACACCATATATTTT	CASSLAGPTGNTIYF
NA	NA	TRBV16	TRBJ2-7	TGTGCCAGCAGCCAAGTAAGGGGGGACGAGCAGTACTTC	CASSQVRGDEQYF
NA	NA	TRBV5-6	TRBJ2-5	TGTGCCAGCAGCTTCAGCACTGGGCTCCAAGAGACCCAGTACTTC	CASSFSTGLQETQYF
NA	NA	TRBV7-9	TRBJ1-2	TGTGCAGCCGAAGGGTATGGCTACACCTTC	CAAEGYGYTF
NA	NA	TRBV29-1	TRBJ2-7	TGCAGCGTTTGGCTGAGAGCCTACGAGCAGTACTTC	CSVWLRAYEQYF
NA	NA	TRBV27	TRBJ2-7	TGTGCCAGCATGCCAGGGCAATATCTAACCCAATACGAGCAGTACTTC	CASMPGQYLTQYEQYF
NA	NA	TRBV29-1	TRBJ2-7	TGCAGCGTTGAAGAAGGCGCGGGCTTTCTCGGGGAGCAGTACTTC	CSVEEGAGFLGEQYF
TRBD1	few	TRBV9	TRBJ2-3	TGTGCCAGCCGGCCGGGACAGGGGTGGGATACGCAGTATTTT	CASRPGQGWDTQYF
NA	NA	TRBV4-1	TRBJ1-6	TGCGCCAGCAGCCAGAATCCGGGGCCAGGAAATTCACCCCTCCACTTT	CASSQNPGPGNSPLHF
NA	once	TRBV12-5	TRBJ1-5	TGTGCTAGTGGACCGGGAGGGGCCAATCAGCCCCAGCATTTT	CASGPGGANQPQHF
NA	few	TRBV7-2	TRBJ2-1	TGTGCCAGCAGCTTATGGGGGGAGGAGCAGTTCTTC	CASSLWGEEQFF
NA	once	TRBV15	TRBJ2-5	TGTGCCACCAGCAGGGGCCTGGCCCAGGAGACCCAGTACTTC	CATSRGLAQETQYF
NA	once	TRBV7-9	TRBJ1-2	TGTGCCAGCAGCCCATCATCGACGGGTTGGTATGGCTACACCTTC	CASSPSSTGWYGYTF
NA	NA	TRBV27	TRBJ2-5	TGTGCCAGCAGTTTACGGGATCGCCAAGAGACCCAGTACTTC	CASSLRDRQETQYF
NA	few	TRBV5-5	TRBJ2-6	TGTGCCAGCAGCTTGGTCTCTGGGGCCAACGTCCTGACTTTC	CASSLVSGANVLTF
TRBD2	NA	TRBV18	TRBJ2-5	TGTGCCAGCTCACCGAACGAAGCGGGGAGCCAAGAGACCCAGTACTTC	CASSPNEAGSQETQYF
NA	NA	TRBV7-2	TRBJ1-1	TGTGCCAGCAGCGAACTTGTGAGGGGGAACACTGAAGCTTTCTTT	CASSELVRGNTEAFF
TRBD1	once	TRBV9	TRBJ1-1	TGTGCCAGCAGCTCGAGGCCAGGGGGCTTGACTGAAGCTTTCTTT	CASSSRPGGLTEAFF
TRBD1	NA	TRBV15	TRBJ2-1	TGTGCCACCAGCCCAAAGGTTTCGGGGACAGGGGACCGCAATGAGCAGTTCTTC	CATSPKVSGTGDRNEQFF
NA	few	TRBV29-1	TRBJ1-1	TGCAGCGCTAAACAGGGCATGAACACTGAAGCTTTCTTT	CSAKQGMNTEAFF
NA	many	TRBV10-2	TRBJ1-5	TGCGCCAGCAGTGAAGCCAGTCAGCCCCAGCATTTT	CASSEASQPQHF
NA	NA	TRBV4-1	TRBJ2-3	TGCGCCAGCAGCCAAAACCTAGGGGCAGATACGCAGTATTTT	CASSQNLGADTQYF
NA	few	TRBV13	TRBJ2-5	TGTGCCAGCAGCTTGAGGGGGGTTCAAGAGACCCAGTACTTC	CASSLRGVQETQYF
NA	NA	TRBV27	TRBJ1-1	TGTGCCAGCAGTATCGAAGGACTTCCTCGGGGGACTGAAGCTTTCTTT	CASSIEGLPRGTEAFF
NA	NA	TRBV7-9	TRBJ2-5	TGTGCCAGCAGCTTAGATGCTCAAGAGACCCAGTACTTC	CASSLDAQETQYF
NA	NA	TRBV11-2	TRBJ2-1	TGTGCCAGCAGCTTAGAGAGGTCAGGGACTCTTGAGCAGTTCTTC	CASSLERSGTLEQFF
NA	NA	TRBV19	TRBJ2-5	TGTGCCAGTAGCGGGGACATCCAGTACTTC	CASSGDIQYF
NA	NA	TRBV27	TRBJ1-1	TGTGCCAGCAGACTTTACCATGGGGACACTGAAGCTTTCTTT	CASRLYHGDTEAFF
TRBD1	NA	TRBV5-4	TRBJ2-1	TGTGCCAGCAGCCAGGGACAGGGGCTTGAGCAGTTCTTC	CASSQGQGLEQFF
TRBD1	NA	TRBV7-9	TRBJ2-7	TGTGCCAGCAGCCCACCCGCGCAGGGGGTTTCCTACGAGCAGTACTTC	CASSPPAQGVSYEQYF
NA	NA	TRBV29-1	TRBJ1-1	TGCAGCGCACTAGGTGCAGGGCTCACTGAAGCTTTCTTT	CSALGAGLTEAFF
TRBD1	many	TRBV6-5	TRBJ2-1	TGTGCCAGCAGTTCCACCCCGGGACAGGGGTACGATGAGCAGTTCTTC	CASSSTPGQGYDEQFF
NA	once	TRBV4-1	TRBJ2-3	TGCGCCAGCAGCCACCCTGGGGGGCAGGCCACAGATACGCAGTATTTT	CASSHPGGQATDTQYF
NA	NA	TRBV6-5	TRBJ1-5	TGTGCCAGCAGTTACTCGAGTCAGGGCGGGCAGCCCCAGCATTTT	CASSYSSQGGQPQHF
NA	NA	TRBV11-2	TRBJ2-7	TGTGCCAGCAGCTTAGGGGCGGGGGCGCCCTACGAGCAGTACTTC	CASSLGAGAPYEQYF
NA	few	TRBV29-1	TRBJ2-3	TGCAGCGTTGCGGTTCAAGGTAACGCAGATACGCAGTATTTT	CSVAVQGNADTQYF
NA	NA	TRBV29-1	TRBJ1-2	TGCAGCGTTGAAGTTCAGGAGGCCTATGGCTACACCTTC	CSVEVQEAYGYTF
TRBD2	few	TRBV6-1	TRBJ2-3	TGTGCCAGCAGTGAGGCTAGCGGGGGGGCTTTAGATACGCAGTATTTT	CASSEASGGALDTQYF
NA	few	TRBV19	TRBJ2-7	TGTGCCAGTAGTGTGAGACGGCCGGCCTACGAGCAGTACTTC	CASSVRRPAYEQYF
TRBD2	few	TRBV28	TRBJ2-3	TGTGCCAGCAGTCAACGTGACCAGCGGGGAAAAGATACGCAGTATTTT	CASSQRDQRGKDTQYF
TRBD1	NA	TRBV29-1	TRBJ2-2	TGCAGCGTTGGGCAGGGGGTCGGGGAGCTGTTTTTT	CSVGQGVGELFF
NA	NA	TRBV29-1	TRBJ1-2	TGCAGCGTTGAAACAGGGACTAACTATGGCTACACCTTC	CSVETGTNYGYTF
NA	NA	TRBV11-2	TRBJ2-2	TGTGCCAGCAGCTTGAGTTTCGGGGCTGGGGAGCTGTTTTTT	CASSLSFGAGELFF
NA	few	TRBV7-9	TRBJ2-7	TGTGCCAGCAGCCGGGACGGCTACTACGAGCAGTACTTC	CASSRDGYYEQYF
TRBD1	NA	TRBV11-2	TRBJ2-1	TGTGCCAGCAGCTTTGGACAGGGGACCTACAATGAGCAGTTCTTC	CASSFGQGTYNEQFF
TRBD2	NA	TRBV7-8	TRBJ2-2	TGTGCCAGCAGCCGAGCGGGGGGGCTTTCTTACACCGGGGAGCTGTTTTTT	CASSRAGGLSYTGELFF
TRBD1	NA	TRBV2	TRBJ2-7	TGTGCCAGCAGTCATCCCGACAGGGAAGGCGAGCAGTACTTC	CASSHPDREGEQYF
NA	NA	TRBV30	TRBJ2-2	TGTGCCTGGACTGAGGGAGTAGGCACCGGGGAGCTGTTTTTT	CAWTEGVGTGELFF
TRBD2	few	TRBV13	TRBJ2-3	TGTGCCAGCAGCCTCAACTCACTAGCGGGGGGTCGAAGTACGCAGTATTTT	CASSLNSLAGGRSTQYF
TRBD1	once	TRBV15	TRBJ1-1	TGTGCCACCAGCAGGGCCGGGACAGGGGTCGCTGAAGCTTTCTTT	CATSRAGTGVAEAFF
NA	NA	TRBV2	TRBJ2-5	TGTGCCAGCACCGGGGGGCAGGGGATAGAGACCCAGTACTTC	CASTGGQGIETQYF
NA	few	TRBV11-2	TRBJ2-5	TGTGCCAGCAGCTTACACCACAGGGGGGGGGACCACCGGGAGACCCAGTACTTC	CASSLHHRGGDHRETQYF
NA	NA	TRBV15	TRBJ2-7	TGTGCCACCAGCAGTGTAGGTGGCCCCTCCTACGAGCAGTACTTC	CATSSVGGPSYEQYF
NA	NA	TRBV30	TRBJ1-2	TGTGCCTGGACCGTCGTCGCCTTC	CAWTVVAF